This T cell receptor beta chain came from a study of blood T cell repertoires in COVID-19. The overall study: Collection of acute and convalescent COVID-19 samples took place in the United States, Italy and Spain. Sample material is recorded as cDNA or gDNA derived from T cells, B-cell-depleted T cells, or PBMCs.

Trimming removed 4 bases at V and 1 base at J, with 10 bases between. The CDR3 runs to 14 residues. CDR1 is GTSNPN and CDR2 is SVGIG in the germline V gene (reference sequence). This clone has only a few counts. Authors' analysis steps: Quantification of nucleated cells was approximated via reference gene primer amplification. The repertoire was sequenced with immunoSEQ multiplex PCR; TCRdb's copy has only in-frame clones and lacks some. The V and J calls and the clone size are those of that table, but D and trimming were determined from the DNA. The sample records roughly 100,000 clones, roughly 88% being singletons.

Sample: peripheral blood. This clonotype was obtained from a human donor in a cohort sampled during active COVID-19. The chain combines TRBV30 with TRBJ2-2; a weak D match, TRBD2 (5 bases). CDR3 residues: CAWKGLLNTGELFF. Here the CDR3 DNA reads TGTGCCTGGAAAGGACTGCTGAACACCGGGGAGCTGTTTTTT.